One sample yielded the 7 T cell receptor beta chains listed below, sequenced in a study of CD8 T cells in ankylosing spondylitis. In TCRdb, the 5' RACE reads were re-called with MiXCR into one record per CDR3 protein. This table holds about 18,000 distinct CDR3 sequences, 8% to 9% found once. Sequenced input: blood. The receptors were sampled from a male donor with ankylosing spondylitis or in good health (not recorded which).

This clonotype was recorded at least ten times. V gene TRBV2 combines with J gene TRBJ2-7, with 8 nucleotides matching TRBD1. The trim removed 4 bases at V and 6 bases at J, leaving 5 bases unmatched. This CDR3 contains 13 residues. The germline CDR1 and CDR2 sequences are SNHLY and FYNNEI. The CDR3 coding sequence is TGTGCCAGCAGTGGGACAGGGAACGGCGAGCAGTACGTC. Its translation: CASSGTGNGEQYV.

At least ten counts were recorded for this clonotype. V is TRBV7-2 and J is TRBJ1-1; possibly TRBD1 for D (5 bases). Germline lookup yields CDR1 SGHTA and CDR2 FQGNSA. Trimming stripped 0 bases from V and 1 base from J, with 9 bases between. The CDR3 has 15 amino acids. CDR3 amino acids: CASSLAKTANTEAFF. The CDR3 DNA reads TGTGCCAGCAGCTTAGCAAAGACAGCGAACACTGAAGCTTTCTTT.

The chain recombines TRBV21-1 with TRBJ2-2; the tabulated D call, TRBD1, remains unverified against the DNA. TRBV21-1 is flagged as a pseudogene. The CDR3 spans 17 residues. The CDR3 sequence: CASSSRDRGPDTGELFF. Here the CDR3 DNA reads TGTGCCAGCAGCAGCCGGGACAGGGGGCCGGACACCGGGGAGCTGTTTTTT.

The sample holds a few counts of this clonotype. This chain links TRBV15 with TRBJ2-5, with TRBD2 matching 7 bases. V was clipped by 4 bases and J by 0 bases; unmatched bases: 5. CDR1 is LNHNV, CDR2 YYDKDF, per germline (reference sequence). The CDR3 has 15 residues. The CDR3 nucleotides are TGTGCCACCAGCAACCTTGGGGGGGACCAAGAGACCCAGTACTTC. It codes for CATSNLGGDQETQYF.

This clonotype was recorded at least ten times. This sequence joins TRBV12-3 or TRBV12-4 and TRBJ1-2; D uncertain. Trimming removed 5 bases from V and 6 bases from J, with 10 bases in between. The CDR3 totals 12 residues. CDR3 coding DNA: TGTGCCAGCAGTCGGGCTAGTAATGGCTACACCTTC. Amino acid sequence: CASSRASNGYTF.

The chain joins TRBV27 to TRBJ2-2; a weak D match, TRBD2 (7 bases). Between the trimmed V and J ends, which lost 6 bases and 7 bases, there was a span of 15 bases. CDR1 and CDR2 from the germline V gene are MNHEY and SMNVEV (reference sequence). The CDR3 is 14 amino acids. In DNA, the CDR3 is TGTGCCAGCAGCCCTGCGGGGGCAGTCGGGGAGCTGTTTTTT. As protein: CASSPAGAVGELFF.

The count of this clonotype is one. The chain uses TRBV4-2 and TRBJ2-2, with 8 nucleotides matching TRBD2. CDR1 is LGHNA, CDR2 YNFKEQ, per germline. The CDR3 is made up of 19 amino acids. Trimming took 4 bases from V and 0 from J; bases not matched to a gene: 13. The CDR3 DNA is TGTGCCAGCAGCCCGAAGCGAGCGGGAGTGACGACGAACACCGGGGAGCTGTTTTTT. It specifies CASSPKRAGVTTNTGELFF.